Listed below are T cell receptor beta chains from one sample, sequenced in a study of T cell responses to AZD1222 COVID-19 vaccine. TCRdb's copy holds only in-frame clones and misses some; the assay was immunoSEQ multiplex PCR. The data hold approximately 73,000 clones, with nearly 85% observed a single time. Sequenced here: peripheral blood, sampled on day 0 of AZD1222 vaccination. These receptor sequences come from an adult in good health. Each CDR3 is given with its conserved first and last residue. D genes are given only for firm matches. Only part of the rows carry a size: once, few, many, or a class if the clone is expanded.

v_call: TRBV7-9
d_call: -
j_call: TRBJ1-3
clone_size: -
cdr3_aa: CASSLQWGTAGNTIYF
cdr3_nt: TGTGCCAGCAGCTTGCAGTGGGGGACGGCTGGAAACACCATATATTTT

v_call: TRBV12-5
d_call: -
j_call: TRBJ2-7
clone_size: -
cdr3_aa: CASGVLSAYEQYF
cdr3_nt: TGTGCTAGTGGAGTTCTTAGCGCTTACGAGCAGTACTTC

v_call: TRBV7-2
d_call: TRBD2
j_call: TRBJ2-7
clone_size: -
cdr3_aa: CASSSGRGGEQYF
cdr3_nt: TGTGCCAGCAGCAGCGGGAGGGGGGGCGAGCAGTACTTC

v_call: TRBV18
d_call: -
j_call: TRBJ1-2
clone_size: -
cdr3_aa: CASSPDQRGSKGYTF
cdr3_nt: TGTGCCAGCTCACCAGACCAGAGGGGGAGTAAAGGCTACACCTTC

v_call: TRBV11-2
d_call: -
j_call: TRBJ2-5
clone_size: few
cdr3_aa: CASSPLHRVGETQYF
cdr3_nt: TGTGCCAGCAGCCCCCTTCACAGGGTTGGGGAGACCCAGTACTTC

v_call: TRBV4-3
d_call: -
j_call: TRBJ2-6
clone_size: once
cdr3_aa: CASSQVSGANVLTF
cdr3_nt: TGCGCCAGCAGCCAAGTTTCCGGGGCCAACGTCCTGACTTTC

v_call: TRBV20-1
d_call: -
j_call: TRBJ1-5
clone_size: once
cdr3_aa: CSARWDGPQHF
cdr3_nt: TGCAGTGCTAGATGGGACGGACCCCAGCATTTT

v_call: TRBV30
d_call: -
j_call: TRBJ2-3
clone_size: -
cdr3_aa: CAWSNSPGTDTQYF
cdr3_nt: TGTGCCTGGAGTAACAGCCCCGGGACAGATACGCAGTATTTT

v_call: TRBV4-3
d_call: TRBD2
j_call: TRBJ2-3
clone_size: -
cdr3_aa: CASSQQYTPGLGSTDTQYF
cdr3_nt: TGCGCCAGCAGCCAACAATACACCCCCGGACTAGGATCGACAGATACGCAGTATTTT

v_call: TRBV11-3
d_call: -
j_call: TRBJ2-5
clone_size: once
cdr3_aa: CASSYGRGQETQYF
cdr3_nt: TGTGCCAGCAGCTACGGCCGGGGCCAAGAGACCCAGTACTTC

v_call: TRBV6-5
d_call: -
j_call: TRBJ2-5
clone_size: -
cdr3_aa: CASSYSGWGETQYF
cdr3_nt: TGTGCCAGCAGTTACTCAGGTTGGGGGGAGACCCAGTACTTC

v_call: TRBV18
d_call: -
j_call: TRBJ1-3
clone_size: -
cdr3_aa: CASSPRTEGWSGNTIYF
cdr3_nt: TGTGCCAGCTCACCGAGAACGGAAGGGTGGTCCGGAAACACCATATATTTT

v_call: TRBV3-1/TRBV3-2
d_call: -
j_call: TRBJ2-6
clone_size: few
cdr3_aa: CASSQDRVTGANVLTF
cdr3_nt: TGTGCCAGCAGCCAAGATCGCGTCACTGGGGCCAACGTCCTGACTTTC

v_call: TRBV4-3
d_call: -
j_call: TRBJ1-2
clone_size: -
cdr3_aa: CASSQERLGQRAYTF
cdr3_nt: TGCGCCAGCAGCCAAGAAAGGCTGGGGCAGAGGGCCTACACCTTC

v_call: TRBV10-3
d_call: -
j_call: TRBJ1-3
clone_size: -
cdr3_aa: CAISESWESSGNTIYF
cdr3_nt: TGTGCCATCAGTGAGTCCTGGGAGAGCTCTGGAAACACCATATATTTT

v_call: TRBV30
d_call: TRBD2
j_call: TRBJ2-7
clone_size: -
cdr3_aa: CAWSPRSGRGTYEQYF
cdr3_nt: TGTGCCTGGAGTCCCCGCTCGGGGAGGGGAACGTACGAGCAGTACTTC

v_call: TRBV5-1
d_call: TRBD1
j_call: TRBJ2-7
clone_size: -
cdr3_aa: CASSSPGQGIYEQYF
cdr3_nt: TGCGCCAGCAGCTCACCGGGACAGGGCATCTACGAGCAGTACTTC

v_call: TRBV4-2
d_call: TRBD1
j_call: TRBJ2-2
clone_size: -
cdr3_aa: CASSQRGQGAGELFF
cdr3_nt: TGTGCCAGCAGCCAGAGAGGACAGGGGGCCGGGGAGCTGTTTTTT

v_call: TRBV7-8
d_call: -
j_call: TRBJ1-5
clone_size: few
cdr3_aa: CASSGEGLGTASRGQPQHF
cdr3_nt: TGTGCCAGCAGCGGAGAAGGGTTAGGCACCGCAAGTAGGGGTCAGCCCCAGCATTTT

v_call: TRBV5-1
d_call: TRBD1
j_call: TRBJ2-5
clone_size: -
cdr3_aa: CASRSDRGRETQYF
cdr3_nt: TGCGCCAGCAGGTCCGACAGGGGAAGAGAGACCCAGTACTTC

v_call: TRBV4-2
d_call: -
j_call: TRBJ1-5
clone_size: few
cdr3_aa: CASSQGGEWGNQPQHF
cdr3_nt: TGTGCCAGCAGCCAAGGGGGGGAGTGGGGAAATCAGCCCCAGCATTTT

v_call: TRBV2
d_call: -
j_call: TRBJ2-5
clone_size: -
cdr3_aa: CASSTRRKETQYF
cdr3_nt: TGTGCCAGCAGCACGCGGCGTAAGGAGACCCAGTACTTC

v_call: TRBV7-7
d_call: TRBD2
j_call: TRBJ2-5
clone_size: -
cdr3_aa: CASSLGPALAGEETQYF
cdr3_nt: TGTGCCAGCAGCTTAGGGCCCGCGCTAGCGGGAGAAGAGACCCAGTACTTC

v_call: TRBV19
d_call: -
j_call: TRBJ2-1
clone_size: -
cdr3_aa: CASSFRGGSSVFF
cdr3_nt: TGTGCCAGTAGTTTCCGAGGTGGGTCATCGGTGTTCTTC

v_call: TRBV4-3
d_call: -
j_call: TRBJ2-7
clone_size: -
cdr3_aa: CASSPRQDSYEQYF
cdr3_nt: TGCGCCAGCAGTCCTCGACAGGACTCCTACGAGCAGTACTTC

v_call: TRBV11-2
d_call: TRBD2
j_call: TRBJ2-3
clone_size: once
cdr3_aa: CASSPRLAGETDTQYF
cdr3_nt: TGTGCCAGCAGCCCAAGACTAGCGGGGGAGACAGATACGCAGTATTTT

v_call: TRBV6-2/TRBV6-3
d_call: TRBD2
j_call: TRBJ2-1
clone_size: few
cdr3_aa: CASSYYPSGVPTYNEQFF
cdr3_nt: TGTGCCAGCAGTTATTACCCTAGCGGAGTCCCCACCTACAATGAGCAGTTCTTC

v_call: TRBV30
d_call: TRBD2
j_call: TRBJ2-3
clone_size: -
cdr3_aa: CAWSNGGGATDTQYF
cdr3_nt: TGTGCCTGGAGTAACGGCGGGGGGGCCACAGATACGCAGTATTTT

v_call: TRBV4-1
d_call: TRBD2
j_call: TRBJ2-1
clone_size: -
cdr3_aa: CASSRSGAYNEQFF
cdr3_nt: TGCGCCAGCAGCAGAAGCGGGGCTTACAATGAGCAGTTCTTC

v_call: TRBV9
d_call: -
j_call: TRBJ1-5
clone_size: -
cdr3_aa: CASSVSTGSNQPQHF
cdr3_nt: TGTGCCAGCAGCGTCTCAACCGGTAGCAATCAGCCCCAGCATTTT

v_call: TRBV7-6
d_call: TRBD2
j_call: TRBJ2-1
clone_size: once
cdr3_aa: CASSSSGASGTIF
cdr3_nt: TGTGCCAGCAGCTCCTCGGGCGCTAGCGGGACCATCTTC

v_call: TRBV21-1
d_call: -
j_call: TRBJ1-2
clone_size: -
cdr3_aa: CASTGTGEF
cdr3_nt: TGTGCCAGTACCGGGACAGGAGAATTC

v_call: TRBV6-5
d_call: -
j_call: TRBJ1-3
clone_size: -
cdr3_aa: CASRAPGGNTIYF
cdr3_nt: TGTGCCAGCCGGGCCCCCGGGGGAAACACCATATATTTT

v_call: TRBV9
d_call: TRBD1
j_call: TRBJ1-1
clone_size: -
cdr3_aa: CASSPSPGQGTEAFF
cdr3_nt: TGTGCCAGCAGCCCCTCCCCTGGACAGGGTACTGAAGCTTTCTTT